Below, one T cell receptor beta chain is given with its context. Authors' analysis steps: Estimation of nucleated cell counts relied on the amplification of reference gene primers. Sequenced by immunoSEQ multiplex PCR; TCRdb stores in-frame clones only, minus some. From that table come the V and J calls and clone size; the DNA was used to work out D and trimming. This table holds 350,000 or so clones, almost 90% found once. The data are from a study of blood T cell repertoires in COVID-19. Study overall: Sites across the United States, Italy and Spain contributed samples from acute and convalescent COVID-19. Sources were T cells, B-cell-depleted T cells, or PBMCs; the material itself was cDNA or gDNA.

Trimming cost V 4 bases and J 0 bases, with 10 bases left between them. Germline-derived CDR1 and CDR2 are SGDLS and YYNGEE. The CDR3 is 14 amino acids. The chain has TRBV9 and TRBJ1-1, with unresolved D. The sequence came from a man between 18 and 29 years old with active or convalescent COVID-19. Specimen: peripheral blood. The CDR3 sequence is CASSSPGMNTEAFF. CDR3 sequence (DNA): TGTGCCAGCAGCTCCCCGGGGATGAACACTGAAGCTTTCTTT. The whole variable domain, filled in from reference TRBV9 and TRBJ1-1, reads DSGVTQTPKHLITATGQRVTLRCSPRSGDLSVYWYQQSLDQGLQFLIQYYNGEERAKGNILERFSAQQFPDLHSELNLSSLELGDSALYFCASSSPGMNTEAFFGQGTRLTVV.